The rows below give T cell receptor beta chains drawn from one sample of a study of beta chain features in type 1 diabetes. This table comes from immunoSEQ multiplex PCR, and its TCRdb copy is limited to in-frame clones, with some not included. The table has about 320,000 clones, about 14% seen once. The specimen sequenced was central memory CD4+ T cells from blood. These receptors came from a man younger than 45 in good health. CDR3s include the opening cysteine and the closing phenylalanine or tryptophan. D genes are given only for firm matches. Clone size is stated in some rows and not others, as once, few, many or a class when expanded.

abundance	v_gene	d_gene	j_gene	CDR3aa	CDR3nt
few	TRBV9	NA	TRBJ1-5	CASSVSSRGQPQHF	TGTGCCAGCAGCGTATCGTCCCGCGGACAGCCCCAGCATTTT
few	TRBV6-6	NA	TRBJ2-7	CASSSLLRDNLYEQYF	TGTGCCAGCAGTTCACTACTCCGGGACAACCTTTACGAGCAGTACTTC
many	TRBV2	NA	TRBJ1-2	CASSEASRGYTF	TGTGCCAGCAGTGAAGCATCCAGAGGCTACACCTTC
few	TRBV18	TRBD1	TRBJ1-3	CASTGASGNTIYF	TGTGCCAGCACAGGGGCTTCTGGAAACACCATATATTTT
few	TRBV11-3	NA	TRBJ2-5	CASSSTGLPETQYF	TGTGCCAGCAGCTCTACAGGGCTACCAGAGACCCAGTACTTC
few	TRBV7-3	TRBD2	TRBJ2-5	CASSVRSGLAGDETQYF	TGTGCCAGCAGCGTTCGATCGGGACTAGCGGGAGATGAGACCCAGTACTTC
NA	TRBV7-9	TRBD1	TRBJ2-5	CASSYRQGAETQYF	TGTGCCAGCAGCTACCGACAGGGGGCCGAGACCCAGTACTTC
NA	TRBV19	NA	TRBJ1-1	CASGGEKGTEAFF	TGTGCCAGTGGGGGGGAGAAGGGCACTGAAGCTTTCTTT
NA	TRBV18	NA	TRBJ1-1	CASSPPSGLHAEAFF	TGTGCCAGCTCACCACCTTCAGGGTTACACGCTGAAGCTTTCTTT
NA	TRBV4-1	TRBD1	TRBJ1-1	CASSQLDRARFAFF	TGCGCCAGCAGCCAGCTCGACAGGGCCCGGTTCGCTTTCTTT
NA	TRBV4-1	NA	TRBJ1-6	CASSPGVQAGSPLHF	TGCGCCAGCAGCCCAGGGGTACAGGCCGGTTCACCCCTCCACTTT
few	TRBV11-3	NA	TRBJ2-3	CASSLDRGGFGTDTQYF	TGTGCCAGCAGCTTAGATCGGGGCGGGTTCGGCACAGATACGCAGTATTTT
NA	TRBV30	NA	TRBJ2-5	CAWSVRLQETQYF	TGTGCCTGGAGTGTAAGACTCCAAGAGACCCAGTACTTC
NA	TRBV18	TRBD1	TRBJ1-3	CASSDTGGTGLGTTIYF	TGTGCCAGCTCGGATACCGGCGGGACAGGGCTTGGCACCACCATATATTTT
NA	TRBV20-1	NA	TRBJ2-1	CSVSNEQFF	TGCAGCGTATCGAATGAGCAGTTCTTC
NA	TRBV5-8	NA	TRBJ1-6	CASSLGGAGSPLHF	TGTGCCAGCAGCTTGGGCGGCGCGGGATCACCCCTCCACTTT
NA	TRBV2	NA	TRBJ2-3	CASSALTSPYF	TGTGCCAGCAGTGCCCTGACAAGTCCGTATTTT
few	TRBV6-1	NA	TRBJ2-7	CASSPSSYEQYF	TGTGCCAGCAGCCCAAGTTCTTACGAGCAGTACTTC
few	TRBV25-1	NA	TRBJ2-2	CASSVPGANTGELFF	TGTGCCAGCAGTGTACCGGGGGCGAACACCGGGGAGCTGTTTTTT
few	TRBV30	TRBD2	TRBJ2-3	CAWSASWLAGDTQYF	TGTGCCTGGAGTGCCTCGTGGCTAGCGGGAGATACGCAGTATTTT
NA	TRBV9	TRBD2	TRBJ2-6	CASSVDGGLSGANVLTF	TGTGCCAGCAGCGTAGACGGGGGGTTGTCCGGGGCCAACGTCCTGACTTTC